A selection of T cell receptor beta chains follows, all from one sample in a study of graft-versus-host responses after intestinal transplantation. Libraries were prepared by immunoSEQ multiplex PCR; TCRdb keeps only in-frame clonotypes and omits some of them. The sample shows approximately 88,000 clones, 85% to 90% of them seen only once. The antigens for these receptors are not known. The input for sequencing was unstimulated CD4+ T cells sorted from spleen or lymph node cells, taken before intestinal transplant. The receptors here all came from a human donor who received an intestinal transplant. Both conserved end residues are part of each CDR3. D genes are given only for firm matches. Expanded clones are given a class, and other clones once, few, many or no size at all.

d_call j_call v_call clone_size cdr3_aa cdr3_nt
TRBD2 TRBJ2-3 TRBV16 - CASSQRRSSGDTQYF TGTGCCAGCAGCCAGAGGCGGTCTAGCGGAGATACGCAGTATTTT
- TRBJ1-2 TRBV19 - CASSNGFQGPNYGYTF TGTGCCAGTAGCAACGGTTTTCAGGGCCCAAACTATGGCTACACCTTC
- TRBJ1-5 TRBV7-8 - CASSLGAHNQPQHF TGTGCCAGCAGCTTAGGAGCCCACAATCAGCCCCAGCATTTT
TRBD1 TRBJ1-6 TRBV19 - CASSIGDREVSPLHF TGTGCCAGTAGTATCGGAGACAGGGAAGTTTCACCCCTCCACTTT
- TRBJ2-7 TRBV7-2 once CASSSRQSSYEQYF TGTGCCAGCAGCTCCCGTCAGTCCAGCTACGAGCAGTACTTC
TRBD1 TRBJ2-7 TRBV29-1 few CSVGDRSYEQYF TGCAGCGTTGGGGACAGAAGTTACGAGCAGTACTTC
- TRBJ1-2 TRBV23-1 - CANLRLTDGYTF TGCGCCAACCTTCGCCTAACCGATGGCTACACCTTC
TRBD2 TRBJ2-1 TRBV7-9 - CASSSRSGTYNEQFF TGTGCCAGCAGCTCCCGTAGCGGGACCTACAATGAGCAGTTCTTC
TRBD1 TRBJ1-5 TRBV2 - CASSEGQAVQPQHF TGTGCCAGCAGCGAAGGACAGGCCGTTCAGCCCCAGCATTTT
- TRBJ1-4 TRBV19 - CASSIAAGPEKLFF TGTGCCAGTAGTATAGCGGCAGGCCCCGAAAAACTGTTTTTT
TRBD1 TRBJ1-5 TRBV28 - CASSLVGQGGLYSNQPQHF TGTGCCAGCAGTTTAGTCGGACAGGGCGGATTGTATAGCAATCAGCCCCAGCATTTT
TRBD1 TRBJ1-2 TRBV6-6 - CASSWAGTGINYGYTF TGTGCCAGCAGTTGGGCCGGGACAGGGATCAACTATGGCTACACCTTC
- TRBJ1-1 TRBV7-6 once CASRDRPNTEAFF TGTGCCAGCAGGGACAGACCGAACACTGAAGCTTTCTTT
- TRBJ2-5 TRBV7-6 - CASSGTRKETQYF TGTGCCAGCAGCGGGACACGAAAAGAGACCCAGTACTTC
TRBD1 TRBJ2-7 TRBV18 once CASSLLTGATYEQYF TGTGCCAGCTCACTTCTGACAGGGGCCACCTACGAGCAGTACTTC
TRBD1 TRBJ1-3 TRBV5-1 - CASSSGQGEGNTIYF TGCGCCAGCAGCTCCGGACAGGGAGAAGGAAACACCATATATTTT
- TRBJ2-4 TRBV7-8 - CASSPVRGAGNIQYF TGTGCCAGCAGCCCAGTCCGGGGGGCTGGAAACATTCAGTACTTC
TRBD1 TRBJ2-3 TRBV5-1 - CASSTGTGGYTDTQYF TGCGCCAGCAGCACCGGGACAGGGGGTTACACAGATACGCAGTATTTT
- TRBJ1-4 TRBV5-1 - CASSLGGLRFNEKLFF TGCGCCAGCAGCTTGGGCGGCCTACGGTTCAATGAAAAACTGTTTTTT
TRBD1 TRBJ1-1 TRBV18 - CASSPQGTGANTEAFF TGTGCCAGCTCACCACAAGGGACAGGGGCGAACACTGAAGCTTTCTTT
TRBD2 TRBJ2-7 TRBV29-1 - CSVEWGTGRGYEQYF TGCAGCGTTGAATGGGGAACTGGGAGGGGCTACGAGCAGTACTTC
TRBD2 TRBJ2-7 TRBV27 - CASSLGLAGRRYEQYF TGTGCCAGCAGTTTAGGCCTAGCGGGGAGACGCTACGAGCAGTACTTC
- TRBJ1-1 TRBV11-1 once CASSRGYRGTEAFF TGTGCCAGCAGCAGGGGTTATAGGGGCACTGAAGCTTTCTTT
- TRBJ1-5 TRBV6-1 few CASTGGLSNQPQHF TGTGCCAGCACCGGGGGGCTGAGCAATCAGCCCCAGCATTTT
TRBD2 TRBJ2-1 TRBV7-9 - CASSLVGGGAPAYNEQFF TGTGCCAGCAGCTTAGTTGGCGGGGGGGCCCCCGCCTACAATGAGCAGTTCTTC
TRBD2 TRBJ2-5 TRBV5-4 - CASSSRTSATLETQYF TGTGCCAGCAGCTCTCGGACTAGCGCTACTCTAGAGACCCAGTACTTC
TRBD1 TRBJ2-2 TRBV5-1 few CASSFHLDRGSDTGELFF TGCGCCAGCAGCTTTCACCTGGACAGGGGGAGTGATACCGGGGAGCTGTTTTTT
- TRBJ1-5 TRBV6-6 - CASTYSLNQPQHF TGTGCCAGCACCTACAGCCTCAATCAGCCCCAGCATTTT
- TRBJ2-7 TRBV18 - CASSPSSAPEQYF TGTGCCAGCTCACCCTCCAGCGCGCCCGAGCAGTACTTC
- TRBJ1-5 TRBV4-2 - CASSQRDGSNQPQHF TGTGCCAGCAGCCAGCGGGACGGTAGCAATCAGCCCCAGCATTTT
- TRBJ1-1 TRBV19 - CASTRGDRIGAEAFF TGTGCCAGTACCAGAGGCGACAGGATTGGGGCTGAAGCTTTCTTT
- TRBJ1-1 TRBV10-3 - CATNRAGDTEAFF TGTGCCACCAACAGGGCTGGGGACACTGAAGCTTTCTTT
- TRBJ1-4 TRBV2 - CASSPTLGRVGEKLFF TGTGCCAGCAGTCCCACTTTGGGGAGGGTTGGTGAAAAACTGTTTTTT
- TRBJ1-2 TRBV9 - CASSHGAPDKSYGYTF TGTGCCAGCAGTCATGGGGCCCCGGACAAGAGCTATGGCTACACCTTC
- TRBJ1-2 TRBV5-1 - CASSLYGGYGYTF TGCGCCAGCAGCTTGTACGGGGGTTATGGCTACACCTTC
TRBD2 TRBJ2-1 TRBV10-2 few CASSAGLAGNEQFF TGCGCCAGCAGTGCGGGACTAGCGGGCAATGAGCAGTTCTTC
TRBD1 TRBJ2-7 TRBV19 - CASSQDRGRQFPYEQYF TGTGCCAGTAGCCAGGACAGGGGGCGGCAATTCCCCTACGAGCAGTACTTC
- TRBJ2-7 TRBV6-1 - CASRIEGRYEQYF TGTGCCAGCAGGATCGAGGGCCGCTACGAGCAGTACTTC
TRBD1 TRBJ1-1 TRBV2 - CASGERTGPTEAFF TGTGCCAGCGGAGAACGGACAGGGCCCACTGAAGCTTTCTTT
- TRBJ1-1 TRBV19 - CASSILAGMNTEAFF TGTGCCAGTAGTATTCTGGCAGGAATGAACACTGAAGCTTTCTTT